This T cell receptor beta chain was sequenced for a study of T cell responses to AZD1222 COVID-19 vaccine. General study results and limits: No day 14 peak samples; only post-peak repertoires were characterized. Regions 160-218 and 743-854 dominated among vaccine-associated CD4 TCRs spanning spike. Donors were mostly white British, more females; clonal diversity possibly underestimated.

Trimming left V 5 bases short and J 4 bases short, with 12 bases between. The CDR3 contains 13 residues. The germline V gene encodes CDR1 SSHAT and CDR2 FNYEAQ (reference sequence). TCRdb keeps only in-frame clones here, not all; method: immunoSEQ multiplex PCR. The table has under 200,000 clones, more than 85% seen once. With regard to this clone: Its matching antigen is unknown.

The chain couples TRBV7-7 to TRBJ2-7; D not resolved. The sequence was obtained from an adult in good health. The material sequenced was peripheral blood, taken on day 0 of AZD1222 vaccination. This CDR3 reads CASSRTLGYEQYF. CDR3 nucleotide sequence: TGTGCCAGCAGCCGAACCTTGGGGTACGAGCAGTACTTC.